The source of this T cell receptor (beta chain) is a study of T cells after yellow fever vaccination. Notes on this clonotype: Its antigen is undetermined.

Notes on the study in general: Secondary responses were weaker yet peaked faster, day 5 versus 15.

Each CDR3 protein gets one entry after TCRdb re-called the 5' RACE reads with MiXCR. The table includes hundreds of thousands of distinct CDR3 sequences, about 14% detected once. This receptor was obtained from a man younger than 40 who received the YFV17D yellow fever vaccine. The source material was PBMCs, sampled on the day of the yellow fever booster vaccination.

CDR3 amino acids: CASSFTGSPDTQYF. CDR3 nucleotides: TGTGCCAGCAGCTTTACAGGGTCCCCAGATACGCAGTATTTT. The chain combines TRBV5-6 with TRBJ2-3; D is perhaps TRBD1 (6 bases). V was clipped by 2 bases and J by 4 bases, with 11 bases between them. Germline CDR1 reads SGHDT; CDR2 reads YYEEEE. This CDR3 comprises 14 residues.